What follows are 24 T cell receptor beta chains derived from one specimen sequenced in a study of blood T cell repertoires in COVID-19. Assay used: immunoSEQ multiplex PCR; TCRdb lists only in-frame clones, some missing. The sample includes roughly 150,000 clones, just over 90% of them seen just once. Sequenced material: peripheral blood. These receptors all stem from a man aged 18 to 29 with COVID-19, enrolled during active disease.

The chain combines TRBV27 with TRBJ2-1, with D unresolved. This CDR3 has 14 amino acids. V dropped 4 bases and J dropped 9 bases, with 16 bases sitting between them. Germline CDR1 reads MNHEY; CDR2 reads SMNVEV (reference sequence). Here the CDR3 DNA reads TGTGCCAGCAGTTCTTCCCTCCTATCTCCTGAGCAGTTCTTC. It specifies CASSSSLLSPEQFF.

CDR3 in amino acids: CASSLGTGISGANVLTF. The CDR3 DNA follows: TGTGCCAGCAGCTTGGGTACAGGGATCTCTGGGGCCAACGTCCTGACTTTC. The chain is built from TRBV5-6 and TRBJ2-6; D is possibly TRBD1 (6 bases). Trimming left V 0 bases short and J 0 bases short, with 10 bases between. In germline, CDR1 is SGHDT, CDR2 YYEEEE. The CDR3 consists of 17 residues.

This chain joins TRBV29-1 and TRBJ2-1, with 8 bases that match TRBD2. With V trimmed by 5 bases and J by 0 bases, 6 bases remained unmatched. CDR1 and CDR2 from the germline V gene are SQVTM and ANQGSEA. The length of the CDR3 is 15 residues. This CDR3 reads CSVRGGTSSYNEQFF. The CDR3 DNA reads TGCAGCGTTCGGGGGGGGACCTCCTCCTACAATGAGCAGTTCTTC.

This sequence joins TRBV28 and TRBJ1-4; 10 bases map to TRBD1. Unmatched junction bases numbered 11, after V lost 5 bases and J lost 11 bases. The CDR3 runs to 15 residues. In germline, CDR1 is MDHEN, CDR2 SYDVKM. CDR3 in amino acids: CASSGSRQGADKLFF. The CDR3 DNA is TGTGCCAGCAGTGGATCTCGACAGGGGGCCGACAAACTGTTTTTT.

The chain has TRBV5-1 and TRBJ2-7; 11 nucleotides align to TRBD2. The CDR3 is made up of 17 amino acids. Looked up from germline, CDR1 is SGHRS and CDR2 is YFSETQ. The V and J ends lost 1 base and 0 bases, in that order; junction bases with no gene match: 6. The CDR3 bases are TGCGCCAGCAGCTTGTCGACTAGCGGGACGAGCTCCTACGAGCAGTACTTC. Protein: CASSLSTSGTSSYEQYF.

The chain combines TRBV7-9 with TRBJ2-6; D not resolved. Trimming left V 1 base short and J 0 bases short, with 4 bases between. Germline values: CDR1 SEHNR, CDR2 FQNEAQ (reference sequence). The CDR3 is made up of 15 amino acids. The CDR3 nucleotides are TGTGCCAGCAGCTTAGATAGCTCTGGGGCCAACGTCCTGACTTTC. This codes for CASSLDSSGANVLTF.

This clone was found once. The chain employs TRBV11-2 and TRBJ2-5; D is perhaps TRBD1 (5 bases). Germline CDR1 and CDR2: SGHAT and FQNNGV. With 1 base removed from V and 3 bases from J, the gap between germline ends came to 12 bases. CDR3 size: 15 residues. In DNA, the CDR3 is TGTGCCAGCAGCTTAGGGGGCCGGTCAGAAGAGACCCAGTACTTC. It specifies CASSLGGRSEETQYF.

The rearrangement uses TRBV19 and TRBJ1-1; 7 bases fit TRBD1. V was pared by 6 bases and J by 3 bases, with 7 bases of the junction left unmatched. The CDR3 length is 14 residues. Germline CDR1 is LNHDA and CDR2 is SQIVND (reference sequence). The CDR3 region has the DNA TGTGCCAGTAGCTACAGGGGCCCGCACACTGAAGCTTTCTTT. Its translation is CASSYRGPHTEAFF.

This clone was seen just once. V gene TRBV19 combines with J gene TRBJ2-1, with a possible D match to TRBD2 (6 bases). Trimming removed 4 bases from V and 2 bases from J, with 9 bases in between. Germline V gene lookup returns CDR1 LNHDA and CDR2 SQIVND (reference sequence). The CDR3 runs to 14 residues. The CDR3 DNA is TGTGCCAGTAGTAGCGGGACGACCTACAATGAGCAGTTCTTC. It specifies CASSSGTTYNEQFF.

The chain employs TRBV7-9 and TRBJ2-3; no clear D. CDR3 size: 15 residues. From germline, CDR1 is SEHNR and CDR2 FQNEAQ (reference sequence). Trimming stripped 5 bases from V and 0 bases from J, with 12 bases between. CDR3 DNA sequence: TGTGCCAGCAGCCTACAGCTTGCTAGCACAGATACGCAGTATTTT. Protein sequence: CASSLQLASTDTQYF.

CDR3 nucleotide sequence: TGTGCCAGCAGTTTCTCAATCCTAGCGGGAGGGCCGGATACGCAGTATTTT. Amino acid sequence: CASSFSILAGGPDTQYF. This chain connects TRBV27 to TRBJ2-3; 12 bases align to TRBD2. CDR3 size: 17 residues. Germline CDR1 MNHEY, CDR2 SMNVEV (reference sequence). Unmatched junction bases numbered 10, after V lost 3 bases and J lost 6 bases.

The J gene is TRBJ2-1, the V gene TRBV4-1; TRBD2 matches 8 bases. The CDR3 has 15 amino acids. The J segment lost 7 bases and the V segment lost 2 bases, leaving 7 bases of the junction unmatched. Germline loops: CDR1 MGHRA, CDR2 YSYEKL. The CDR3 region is CASSQTAGVLNEQFF. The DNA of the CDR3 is TGCGCCAGCAGCCAAACAGCGGGAGTTTTGAATGAGCAGTTCTTC.

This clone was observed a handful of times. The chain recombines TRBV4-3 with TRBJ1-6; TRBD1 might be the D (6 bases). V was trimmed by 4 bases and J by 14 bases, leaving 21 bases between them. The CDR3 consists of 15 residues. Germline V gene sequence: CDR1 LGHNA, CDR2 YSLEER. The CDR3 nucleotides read TGCGCCAGCAGCCGAGTACTTCGGGACATTCTTTCCCTCCACTTT. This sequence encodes CASSRVLRDILSLHF.

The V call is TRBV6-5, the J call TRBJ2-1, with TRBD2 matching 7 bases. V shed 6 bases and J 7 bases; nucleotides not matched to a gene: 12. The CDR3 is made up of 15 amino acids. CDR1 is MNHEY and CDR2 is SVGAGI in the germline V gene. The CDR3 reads CASRSTWTSTNEQFF. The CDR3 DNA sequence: TGTGCCAGCAGATCAACTTGGACTAGTACAAATGAGCAGTTCTTC.

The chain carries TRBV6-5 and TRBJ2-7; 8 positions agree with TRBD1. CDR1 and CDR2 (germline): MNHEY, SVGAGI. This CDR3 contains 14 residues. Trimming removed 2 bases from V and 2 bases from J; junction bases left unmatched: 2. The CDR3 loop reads CASSYRTGTYEQYF. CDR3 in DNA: TGTGCCAGCAGTTACAGGACAGGGACCTACGAGCAGTACTTC.

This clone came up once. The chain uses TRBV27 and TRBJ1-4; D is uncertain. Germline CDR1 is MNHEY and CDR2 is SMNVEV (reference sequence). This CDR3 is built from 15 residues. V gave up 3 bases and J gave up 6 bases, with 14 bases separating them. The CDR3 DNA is TGTGCCAGCAGTTTGTCGAGTAGCCTAGATGAAAAACTGTTTTTT. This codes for CASSLSSSLDEKLFF.

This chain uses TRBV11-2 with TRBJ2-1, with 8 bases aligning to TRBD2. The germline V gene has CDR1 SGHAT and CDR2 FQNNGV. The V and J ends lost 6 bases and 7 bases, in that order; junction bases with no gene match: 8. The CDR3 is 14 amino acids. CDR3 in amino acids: CASSSPREGNEQFF. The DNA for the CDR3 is TGTGCCAGCAGTTCGCCTCGGGAGGGGAATGAGCAGTTCTTC.

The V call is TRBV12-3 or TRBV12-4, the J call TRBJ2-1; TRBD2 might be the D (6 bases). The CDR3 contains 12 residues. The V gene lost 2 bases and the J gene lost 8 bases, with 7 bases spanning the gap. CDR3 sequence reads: CASSLTSHEQFF. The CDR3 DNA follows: TGTGCCAGCAGTTTAACTAGCCATGAGCAGTTCTTC.

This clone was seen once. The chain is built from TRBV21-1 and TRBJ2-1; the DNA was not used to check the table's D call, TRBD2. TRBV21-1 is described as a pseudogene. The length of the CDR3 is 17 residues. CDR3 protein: CASNPLVTTLTYNEQFF. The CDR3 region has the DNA TGTGCCAGCAACCCCCTCGTAACTACCCTGACCTACAATGAGCAGTTCTTC.

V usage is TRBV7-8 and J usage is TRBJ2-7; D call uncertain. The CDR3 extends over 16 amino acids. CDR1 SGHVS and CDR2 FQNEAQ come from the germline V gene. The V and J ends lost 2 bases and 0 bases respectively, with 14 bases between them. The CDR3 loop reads CASSLLYPAVSYEQYF. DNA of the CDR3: TGTGCCAGCAGCTTACTTTATCCGGCGGTCTCCTACGAGCAGTACTTC.

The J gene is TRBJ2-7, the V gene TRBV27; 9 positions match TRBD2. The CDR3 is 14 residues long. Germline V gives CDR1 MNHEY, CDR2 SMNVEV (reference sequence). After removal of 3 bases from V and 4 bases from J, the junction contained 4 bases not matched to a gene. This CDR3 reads CASSFATSGYEQYF. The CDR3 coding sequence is TGTGCCAGCAGTTTCGCGACTAGCGGATACGAGCAGTACTTC.

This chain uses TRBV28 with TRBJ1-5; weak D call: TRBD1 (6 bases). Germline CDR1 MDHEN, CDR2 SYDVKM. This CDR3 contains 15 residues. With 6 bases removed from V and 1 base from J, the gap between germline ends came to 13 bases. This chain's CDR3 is CASSYRDLSNQPQHF. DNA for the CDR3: TGTGCCAGCAGCTACAGGGATTTAAGCAATCAGCCCCAGCATTTT.

The CDR3 spells CASSLTGSDSGYTF. DNA of the CDR3: TGCGCCAGCAGCTTGACAGGATCTGACAGTGGCTACACCTTC. The chain couples TRBV5-1 to TRBJ1-2; TRBD1 might be the D (5 bases). This CDR3 region has 14 residues. Germline CDR1 SGHRS, CDR2 YFSETQ. V lost 1 base to trimming and J lost 7 bases, with 14 bases between them.

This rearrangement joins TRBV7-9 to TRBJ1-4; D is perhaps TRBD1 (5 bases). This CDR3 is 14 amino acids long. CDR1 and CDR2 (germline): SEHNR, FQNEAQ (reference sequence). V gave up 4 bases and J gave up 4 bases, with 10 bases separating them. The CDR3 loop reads CASSSGTFNEKLFF. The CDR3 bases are TGTGCCAGCAGCTCTGGGACTTTTAATGAAAAACTGTTTTTT.